Presented here are 28 T cell receptor beta chains from one specimen sequenced in a study of T cell responses to AZD1222 COVID-19 vaccine (dated by TCRdb to the early 2020s). Read against the paper, the sample's time point label means: baseline before first vaccination. Receptors were amplified or captured by the immunoSEQ multiplex PCR assay. This is the immuneACCESS table as TCRdb keeps it, with only in-frame sequences that have V and J called. A part of the clones is gone; compared with another copy, unresolved V genes explain less than half, and the rest is unexplained. The sample includes about 110,000 clones, with over 75% observed a single time. The ten top clones hold approximately 7.6% of the sample. The input for sequencing was peripheral blood, taken on day 0 of AZD1222 vaccination. The receptors stem from an adult in good health.

This chain connects TRBV5-4 to TRBJ2-3; TRBD2 aligns across 7 bases. Germline loops: CDR1 SGHNT, CDR2 YYREEE (reference sequence). The CDR3 runs 17 residues. V was clipped by 1 base and J by 5 bases; unmatched bases: 13. The CDR3 nucleotides read TGTGCCAGCAGCTTGCGAGCGGGGCGGGGTTCGGGAGATACGCAGTATTTT. Residues: CASSLRAGRGSGDTQYF.

The chain uses TRBV4-1 and TRBJ1-2; unclear D gene. Germline lookup yields CDR1 MGHRA and CDR2 YSYEKL. Trimming cost V 2 bases and J 4 bases, with 8 bases left between them. The CDR3 has 13 amino acids. CDR3: CASSQHTSYGYTF. The CDR3 DNA follows: TGCGCCAGCAGCCAACACACCTCCTATGGCTACACCTTC.

The genes are TRBV6-5 and TRBJ2-5; D gene unclear. CDR3 length equals 14 residues. CDR1 and CDR2 from the germline V gene are MNHEY and SVGAGI. V lost 6 bases and J 1 base, leaving 12 bases between the germline ends. Here the CDR3 reads CASSSPGSQETQYF. In nucleotides, the CDR3 is TGTGCCAGCAGCTCTCCGGGCAGCCAAGAGACCCAGTACTTC.

The J gene is TRBJ2-7, the V gene TRBV25-1, with 10 bases lining up with TRBD1. The CDR3 sequence is 15 residues long. CDR1 MGHDK and CDR2 SYGVNS come from the germline V gene. The V gene end was trimmed by 7 bases and the J gene end by 6 bases; junction bases not matched to a gene: 12. For the CDR3, the DNA is TGTGCCAGCATGAAAGCCGGGACAGGGGAAGGCGAGCAGTACTTC. It yields the protein CASMKAGTGEGEQYF.

V and J are TRBV19 and TRBJ2-5; TRBD2 matches at 12 bases. Germline CDR1 LNHDA, CDR2 SQIVND (reference sequence). The CDR3 is 15 amino acids. V lost 4 bases, J lost 5 bases, and 5 bases stayed unmatched. The CDR3 bases are TGTGCCAGTAGTACTAGCGGGGGGGCCGGCGAGACCCAGTACTTC. Translation gives CASSTSGGAGETQYF.

This clone was observed a handful of times. The chain recombines TRBV5-4 with TRBJ2-3; D is unresolved. V lost 2 bases and J 5 bases, leaving 3 bases between the germline ends. There are 11 residues in the CDR3. Germline loops: CDR1 SGHNT, CDR2 YYREEE (reference sequence). CDR3 sequence: CASSFGDTQYF. CDR3 DNA: TGTGCCAGCAGCTTTGGAGATACGCAGTATTTT. The whole variable domain, remainder taken from reference TRBV5-4 and TRBJ2-3, is ETGVTQSPTHLIKTRGQQVTLRCSSQSGHNTVSWYQQALGQGPQFIFQYYREEENGRGNFPPRFSGLQFPNYSSELNVNALELDDSALYLCASSFGDTQYFGPGTRLTVL.

The V gene is TRBV27, the J gene TRBJ2-5; 8 bases match TRBD1. The V gene's germline CDR1 is MNHEY and CDR2 SMNVEV (reference sequence). J gave up 4 bases and V 4 bases, and 8 bases lay outside the gene matches. This CDR3 is built from 15 residues. Written as DNA, the CDR3 is TGTGCCAGCAGTTCCTGGACAGGGTGGGGAGAGACCCAGTACTTC. This sequence encodes CASSSWTGWGETQYF.

V usage is TRBV4-1 and J usage is TRBJ2-2; the D is unclear. The V gene lost 1 base and the J gene lost 8 bases, with 8 bases spanning the gap. The CDR3 totals 13 residues. CDR1 and CDR2 (germline): MGHRA, YSYEKL. Here the CDR3 reads CASSQVAWGELFF. The DNA of the CDR3 is TGCGCCAGCAGCCAAGTAGCTTGGGGGGAGCTGTTTTTT.

This chain joins TRBV6-4 and TRBJ1-2, with TRBD1 matching over 8 bases. The junction had 9 bases not matched to a gene; V was cut back by 6 bases and J by 9 bases. The CDR3 totals 13 residues. Germline V gene lookup returns CDR1 MRHNA and CDR2 SNTAGT. The DNA for the CDR3 is TGTGCCAGCAGGACGGACAGGGCATCCCGCTACACCTTC. Its translation is CASRTDRASRYTF.

The genes are TRBV27 and TRBJ1-4; a weak D match, TRBD1 (5 bases). CDR1 and CDR2 (germline): MNHEY, SMNVEV (reference sequence). The CDR3 totals 15 residues. V lost 5 bases, J lost 5 bases, and 15 bases lay in between. CDR3 sequence reads: CASSAPGRGNEKLFF. The CDR3 DNA reads TGTGCCAGCAGTGCCCCAGGAAGGGGAAATGAAAAACTGTTTTTT.

This chain joins TRBV12-3 or TRBV12-4 and TRBJ2-6; D ambiguous. CDR3 size: 11 residues. V was pared by 7 bases and J by 2 bases, with 0 bases between. The CDR3 protein is CASTGANVLTF. The CDR3 nucleotides read TGTGCCAGCACTGGGGCCAACGTCCTGACTTTC.

The V call is TRBV4-1, the J call TRBJ2-7; D unresolved. CDR3 length equals 12 residues. V was cut by 0 bases and J by 4 bases, with 4 bases left in between. Germline CDR1 MGHRA, CDR2 YSYEKL. The chain's CDR3 is CASSQDYYEQYF. The CDR3 nucleotides are TGCGCCAGCAGCCAAGATTATTACGAGCAGTACTTC.

The chain has TRBV29-1 and TRBJ1-2, with TRBD1 as a possible D gene (6 bases). Germline lookup yields CDR1 SQVTM and CDR2 ANQGSEA. Trimming took 7 bases from V and 8 from J, leaving 17 bases between them. The CDR3 loop spans 12 amino acids. The CDR3 DNA reads TGCAGCGCCATGACAGGTCCCGGGGGCTACACCTTC. This codes for CSAMTGPGGYTF.

The J gene is TRBJ1-5, the V gene TRBV28; TRBD1 might be the D (6 bases). Trimming removed 6 bases from V and 3 bases from J, with 12 bases in between. From germline, CDR1 is MDHEN and CDR2 SYDVKM. The CDR3 length is 14 residues. The CDR3 DNA reads TGTGCCAGCAGACAACAGGGACCCAATCAGCCCCAGCATTTT. It translates to CASRQQGPNQPQHF.

The rearrangement joins TRBV3-1 (or the pseudogene TRBV3-2) to TRBJ2-1, with 10 bases lining up with TRBD2. The CDR3 is made up of 15 amino acids. CDR1 is LGHDT, CDR2 YNNKEL, per germline (reference sequence). V shed 5 bases and J 9 bases; nucleotides not matched to a gene: 10. The CDR3 region has the DNA TGTGCCAGCAGCAGGGGGGGACTAGCGACCCGTGAGCAGTTCTTC. Translating gives CASSRGGLATREQFF.

The genes are TRBV2 and TRBJ2-5; D possibly corresponds to TRBD2 (7 bases). Germline V gene sequence: CDR1 SNHLY, CDR2 FYNNEI. Between the trimmed V and J ends, which lost 8 bases and 1 base, there was a span of 17 bases. The CDR3 extends over 15 amino acids. Here the CDR3 DNA reads TGTGCCAGCCCCGGTGGGGGGGGCTCCCAAGAGACCCAGTACTTC. This translates into CASPGGGGSQETQYF.

A single count supports this clone. This chain joins TRBV7-2 and TRBJ2-5; 7 positions match TRBD2. The CDR3 extends over 15 amino acids. Trimming took 4 bases from V and 5 from J; bases not matched to a gene: 10. The germline CDR1 and CDR2 sequences are SGHTA and FQGNSA. CDR3 sequence: CASSSWGRVSETQYF. DNA of the CDR3: TGTGCCAGCAGCTCCTGGGGGAGGGTCTCGGAGACCCAGTACTTC.

The DNA for the CDR3 is TGTGCCATCAGGGGGGACTCCTACGAGCAGTACTTC. It yields the protein CAIRGDSYEQYF. The chain couples TRBV10-3 to TRBJ2-7, with D perhaps assigned TRBD1 or TRBD2 (5 bases each). This CDR3 region has 12 residues. Germline values: CDR1 ENHRY, CDR2 SYGVKD. The V and J ends lost 6 bases and 0 bases respectively, with 6 bases between them.

This chain joins TRBV28 and TRBJ1-2, with 7 bases matching TRBD1. V was clipped by 5 bases and J by 7 bases; unmatched bases: 4. CDR1 and CDR2 (germline): MDHEN, SYDVKM. The CDR3 runs to 12 residues. CDR3 DNA: TGTGCCAGCAGTATCCCAGGGGGTGGCTACACCTTC. It codes for CASSIPGGGYTF.

The V call is TRBV9, the J call TRBJ2-7, with D perhaps TRBD1 or TRBD2 (6 bases each). Looked up from germline, CDR1 is SGDLS and CDR2 is YYNGEE. Trimming removed 2 bases from V and 3 bases from J, with 15 bases in between. The CDR3 runs to 15 residues. The CDR3 reads CASSVGGLLDYEQYF. The CDR3 region has the DNA TGTGCCAGCAGCGTTGGGGGGCTGCTCGACTACGAGCAGTACTTC.

The gene calls are TRBV5-4 and TRBJ1-1, with D maybe TRBD1 (6 bases). Germline CDR1 and CDR2: SGHNT and YYREEE (reference sequence). V gave up 2 bases and J gave up 2 bases, with 10 bases separating them. The CDR3 runs 14 residues. This CDR3 is CASSLGGVNTEAFF. The CDR3 DNA follows: TGTGCCAGCAGCTTAGGGGGGGTTAACACTGAAGCTTTCTTT.

V and J are TRBV5-4 and TRBJ1-2; maybe TRBD1 (6 bases). The CDR3 has 14 residues. V lost 0 bases and J lost 8, with 14 bases in between. Per the germline V gene, CDR1 is SGHNT and CDR2 is YYREEE (reference sequence). The CDR3 protein is CASSLVPGAPGYTF. CDR3 coding DNA: TGTGCCAGCAGCTTGGTGCCGGGGGCGCCAGGCTACACCTTC.

DNA of the CDR3: TGTGCCAGCAGCTTGGGACTAGCGGGGGGGCGGTCCCAGTACTTC. It specifies CASSLGLAGGRSQYF. The chain joins TRBV7-9 to TRBJ2-5; 16 nucleotides align to TRBD2. CDR3 length equals 15 residues. The V gene's germline CDR1 is SEHNR and CDR2 FQNEAQ (reference sequence). V lost 3 bases and J lost 9; bases outside the gene matches: 4.

The V and J genes are TRBV18 and TRBJ2-7; 7 bases match TRBD2. Germline CDR1 and CDR2: KGHSH and LQKENI. The ends lost 3 bases at V and 2 bases at J; junction bases unmatched: 13. The CDR3 runs 17 residues. In nucleotides, the CDR3 is TGTGCCAGCTCACCCAACTCCGGGACTACCAGAACCTACGAGCAGTACTTC. Its translation: CASSPNSGTTRTYEQYF.

The chain couples TRBV6-6 to TRBJ1-1; weak D call: TRBD1 (5 bases). Germline assignment: CDR1 MNHNY and CDR2 SVGAGI (reference sequence). The V end was cut by 5 bases, the J end by 0 bases, with 13 bases between. The CDR3 is 15 residues long. For the CDR3, the DNA is TGTGCCAGCAGTCGAGGGGAGTCGATGAACACTGAAGCTTTCTTT. Translation: CASSRGESMNTEAFF.

The V and J genes are TRBV19 and TRBJ1-1; TRBD1 matches at 7 bases. The length of the CDR3 is 16 residues. Losses at the gene ends were 2 bases for V and 0 bases for J; bases not matched to a gene: 6. Germline lookup yields CDR1 LNHDA and CDR2 SQIVND (reference sequence). The CDR3 sequence: CASSIWPGQMNTEAFF. CDR3 DNA: TGTGCCAGTAGTATATGGCCGGGACAGATGAACACTGAAGCTTTCTTT.

The V call is TRBV5-1, the J call TRBJ1-6, with 7 positions matching TRBD1. The CDR3 spans 18 residues. The ends lost 5 bases at V and 0 bases at J; junction bases unmatched: 11. From germline, CDR1 is SGHRS and CDR2 YFSETQ. The CDR3 here is CASRRTGQTSSYNSPLHF. Here the CDR3 DNA reads TGCGCCAGCAGACGGACGGGACAGACAAGCTCCTATAATTCACCCCTCCACTTT.

This chain links TRBV19 with TRBJ2-1; D is perhaps TRBD2 (5 bases). Germline CDR1 is LNHDA and CDR2 is SQIVND (reference sequence). V lost 4 bases, J lost 0 bases, and 13 bases lay in between. The CDR3 loop spans 16 amino acids. Here the CDR3 DNA reads TGTGCCAGTAGTACTGGACTCCTAGCCTCCTACAATGAGCAGTTCTTC. It is translated as CASSTGLLASYNEQFF.